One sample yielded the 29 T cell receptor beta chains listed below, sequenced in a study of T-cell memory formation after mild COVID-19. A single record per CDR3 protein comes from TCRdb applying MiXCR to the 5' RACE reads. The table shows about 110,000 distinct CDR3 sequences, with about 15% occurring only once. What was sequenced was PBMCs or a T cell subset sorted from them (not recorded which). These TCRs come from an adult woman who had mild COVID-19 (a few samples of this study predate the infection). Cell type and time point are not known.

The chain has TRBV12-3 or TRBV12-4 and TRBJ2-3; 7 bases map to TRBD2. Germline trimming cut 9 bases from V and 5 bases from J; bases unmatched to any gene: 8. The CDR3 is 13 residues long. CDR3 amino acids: CASGEGPGDTQYF. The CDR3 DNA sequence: TGTGCCAGTGGGGAGGGCCCCGGAGATACGCAGTATTTT.

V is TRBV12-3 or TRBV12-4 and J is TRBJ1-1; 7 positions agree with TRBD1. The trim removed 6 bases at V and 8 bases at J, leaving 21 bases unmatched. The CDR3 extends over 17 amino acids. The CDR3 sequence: CASSPAPRPGTEEEAFF. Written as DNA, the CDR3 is TGTGCCAGCAGCCCCGCCCCCCGACCGGGGACAGAAGAGGAAGCTTTCTTT.

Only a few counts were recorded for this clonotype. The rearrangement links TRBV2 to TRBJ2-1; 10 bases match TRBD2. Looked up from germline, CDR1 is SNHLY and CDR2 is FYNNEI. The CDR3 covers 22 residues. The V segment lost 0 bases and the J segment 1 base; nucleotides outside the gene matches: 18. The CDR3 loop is CASSEALNPLKTSGNSYNEQFF. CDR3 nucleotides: TGTGCCAGCAGTGAAGCCCTAAATCCGCTGAAAACTAGCGGGAATTCCTACAATGAGCAGTTCTTC.

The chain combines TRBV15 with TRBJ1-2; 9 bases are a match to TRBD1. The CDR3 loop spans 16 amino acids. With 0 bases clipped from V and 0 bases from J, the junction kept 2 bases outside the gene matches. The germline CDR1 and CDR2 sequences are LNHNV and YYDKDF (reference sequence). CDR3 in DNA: TGTGCCACCAGCAGAGATGGGACAGGGCCTAACTATGGCTACACCTTC. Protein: CATSRDGTGPNYGYTF.

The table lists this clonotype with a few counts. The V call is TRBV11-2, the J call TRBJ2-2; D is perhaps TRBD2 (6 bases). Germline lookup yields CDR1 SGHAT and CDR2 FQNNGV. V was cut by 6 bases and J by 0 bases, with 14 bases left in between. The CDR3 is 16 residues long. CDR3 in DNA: TGTGCCAGCAGTTTTACTTCGGGAGCGAACACCGGGGAGCTGTTTTTT. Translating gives CASSFTSGANTGELFF.

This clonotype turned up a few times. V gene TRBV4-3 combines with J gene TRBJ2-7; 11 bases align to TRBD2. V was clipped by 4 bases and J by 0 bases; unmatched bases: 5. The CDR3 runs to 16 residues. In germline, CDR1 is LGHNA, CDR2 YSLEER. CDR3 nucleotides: TGCGCCAGCAGCCCTATAGCGGGAGGGAGCTCCTACGAGCAGTACTTC. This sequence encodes CASSPIAGGSSYEQYF.

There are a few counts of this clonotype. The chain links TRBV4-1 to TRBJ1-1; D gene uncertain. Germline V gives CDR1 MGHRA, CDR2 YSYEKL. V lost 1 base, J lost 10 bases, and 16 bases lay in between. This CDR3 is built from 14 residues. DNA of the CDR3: TGCGCCAGCAGCCAAGGGGCGTGGAATCCAGGAGCTTTCTTT. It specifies CASSQGAWNPGAFF.

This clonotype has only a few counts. The DNA of the CDR3 is TGTGCCAGCAGTGAAGGGGGAACAGCTAACCAAGCTTTCTTT. Residues: CASSEGGTANQAFF. This sequence joins TRBV6-1 and TRBJ1-1; D unclear. The CDR3 has 14 residues. V lost 1 base, J lost 9 bases, and 15 bases lay in between. In germline, CDR1 is MNHNS, CDR2 SASEGT.

This chain's CDR3 is CASSYGAGQGYYEQYF. The CDR3 coding sequence is TGTGCCAGCAGTTACGGAGCGGGACAGGGATACTACGAGCAGTACTTC. The chain has TRBV28 and TRBJ2-7, with 9 nucleotides matching TRBD1. Per the germline V gene, CDR1 is MDHEN and CDR2 is SYDVKM. CDR3 length equals 16 residues. V dropped 4 bases and J dropped 3; count of bases not matched to a gene: 10.

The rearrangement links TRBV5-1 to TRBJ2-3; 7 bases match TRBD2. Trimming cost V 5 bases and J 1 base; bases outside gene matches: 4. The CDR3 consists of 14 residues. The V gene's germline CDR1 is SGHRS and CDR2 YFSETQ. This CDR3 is CASRERDRTDTQYF. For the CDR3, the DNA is TGCGCCAGCAGGGAGCGGGATCGCACAGATACGCAGTATTTT.

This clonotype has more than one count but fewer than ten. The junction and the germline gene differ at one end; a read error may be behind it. The CDR3 DNA sequence: TGTGCCAGCAGCCCGACGGGGGGAGGGAATCAGCCACAGCATTTT. Translating it yields CASSPTGGGNQPQHF. J is TRBJ1-5 and V is TRBV12-3 or TRBV12-4; maybe TRBD1 (5 bases). The CDR3 has 15 residues.

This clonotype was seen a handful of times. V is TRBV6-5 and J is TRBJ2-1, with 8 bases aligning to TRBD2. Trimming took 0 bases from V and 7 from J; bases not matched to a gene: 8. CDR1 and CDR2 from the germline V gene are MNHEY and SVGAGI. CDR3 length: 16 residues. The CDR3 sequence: CASSYSNSGAENEQFF. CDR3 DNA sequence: TGTGCCAGCAGTTACTCCAATAGCGGGGCGGAGAATGAGCAGTTCTTC.

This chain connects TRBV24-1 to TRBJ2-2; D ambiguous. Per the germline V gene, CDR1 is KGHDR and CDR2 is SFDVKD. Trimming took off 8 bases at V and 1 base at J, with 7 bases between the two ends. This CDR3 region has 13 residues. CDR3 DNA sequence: TGTGCCACCAAACAACGGAACACCGGGGAGCTGTTTTTT. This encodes CATKQRNTGELFF.

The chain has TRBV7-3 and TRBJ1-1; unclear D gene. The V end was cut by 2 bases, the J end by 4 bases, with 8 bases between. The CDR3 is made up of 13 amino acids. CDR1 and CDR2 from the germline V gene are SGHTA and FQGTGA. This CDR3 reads CASSLGRATEAFF. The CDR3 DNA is TGTGCCAGCAGCTTAGGCCGGGCCACTGAAGCTTTCTTT.

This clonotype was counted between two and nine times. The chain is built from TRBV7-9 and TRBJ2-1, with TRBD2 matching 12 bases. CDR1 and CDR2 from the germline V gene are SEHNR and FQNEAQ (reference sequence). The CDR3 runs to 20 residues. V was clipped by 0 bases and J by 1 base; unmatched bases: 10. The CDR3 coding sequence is TGTGCCAGCAGCTTAGCCCTCCCGACTAGCGGGAGAAAGTCCTACAATGAGCAGTTCTTC. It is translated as CASSLALPTSGRKSYNEQFF.

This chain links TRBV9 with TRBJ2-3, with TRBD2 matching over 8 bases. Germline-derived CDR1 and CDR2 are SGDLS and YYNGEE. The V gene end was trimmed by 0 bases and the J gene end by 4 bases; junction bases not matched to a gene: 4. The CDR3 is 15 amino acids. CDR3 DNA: TGTGCCAGCAGCGTAGGCGGACTAGCAGCAGATACGCAGTATTTT. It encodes CASSVGGLAADTQYF.

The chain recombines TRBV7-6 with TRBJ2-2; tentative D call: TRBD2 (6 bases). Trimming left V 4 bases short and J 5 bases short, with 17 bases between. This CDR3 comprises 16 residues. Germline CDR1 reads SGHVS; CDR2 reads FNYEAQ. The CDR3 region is CASSYAGSGGTGELFF. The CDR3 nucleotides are TGTGCCAGCAGCTACGCGGGGTCAGGAGGGACCGGGGAGCTGTTTTTT.

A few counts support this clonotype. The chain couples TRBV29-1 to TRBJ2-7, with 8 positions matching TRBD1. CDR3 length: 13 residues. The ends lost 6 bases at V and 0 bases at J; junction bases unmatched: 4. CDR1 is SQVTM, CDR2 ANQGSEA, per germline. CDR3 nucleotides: TGCAGCGTGACAGGGGCCCTCTCCTACGAGCAGTACTTC. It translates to CSVTGALSYEQYF.

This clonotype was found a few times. CDR3 residues: CASSLVRREAFF. CDR3 DNA: TGTGCCAGCAGCTTAGTTAGGAGGGAAGCTTTCTTT. The chain has TRBV13 and TRBJ1-1; D not resolved. Trimming left V 1 base short and J 8 bases short, with 8 bases between. The V gene's germline CDR1 is PRHDT and CDR2 FYEKMQ (reference sequence). The length of the CDR3 is 12 residues.

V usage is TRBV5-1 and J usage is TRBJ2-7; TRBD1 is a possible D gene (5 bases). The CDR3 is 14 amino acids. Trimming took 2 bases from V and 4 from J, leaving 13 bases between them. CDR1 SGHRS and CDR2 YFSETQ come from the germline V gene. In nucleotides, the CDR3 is TGCGCCAGCAGCTTCGGTGCAGGGTCATACGAGCAGTACTTC. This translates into CASSFGAGSYEQYF. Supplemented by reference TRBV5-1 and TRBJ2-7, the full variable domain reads KAGVTQTPRYLIKTRGQQVTLSCSPISGHRSVSWYQQTPGQGLQFLFEYFSETQRNKGNFPGRFSGRQFSNSRSEMNVSTLELGDSALYLCASSFGAGSYEQYFGPGTRLTVT.

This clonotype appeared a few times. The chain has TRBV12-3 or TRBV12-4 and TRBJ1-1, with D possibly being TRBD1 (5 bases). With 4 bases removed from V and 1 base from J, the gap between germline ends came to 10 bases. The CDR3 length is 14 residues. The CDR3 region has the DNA TGTGCCAGCAGTTCAGGGACCGAGAACACTGAAGCTTTCTTT. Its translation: CASSSGTENTEAFF.

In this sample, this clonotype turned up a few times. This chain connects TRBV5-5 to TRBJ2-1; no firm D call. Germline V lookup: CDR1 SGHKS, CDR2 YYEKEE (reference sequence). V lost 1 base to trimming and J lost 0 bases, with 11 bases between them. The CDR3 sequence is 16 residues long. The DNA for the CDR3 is TGTGCCAGCAGCTTGTTAGACTGGGGCTCCTACAATGAGCAGTTCTTC. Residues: CASSLLDWGSYNEQFF.

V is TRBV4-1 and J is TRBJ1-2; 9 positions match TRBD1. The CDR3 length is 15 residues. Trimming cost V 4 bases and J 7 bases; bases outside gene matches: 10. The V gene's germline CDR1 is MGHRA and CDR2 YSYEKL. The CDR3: CASSPLGTGNGGYTF. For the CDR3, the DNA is TGCGCCAGCAGCCCTCTTGGGACAGGGAATGGTGGCTACACCTTC.

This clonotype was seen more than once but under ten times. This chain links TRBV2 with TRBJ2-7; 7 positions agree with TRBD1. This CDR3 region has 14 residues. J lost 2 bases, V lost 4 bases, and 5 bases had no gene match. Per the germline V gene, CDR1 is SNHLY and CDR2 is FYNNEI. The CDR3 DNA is TGTGCCAGCAGTGGACAGGGAATTGCCTACGAGCAGTACTTC. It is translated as CASSGQGIAYEQYF. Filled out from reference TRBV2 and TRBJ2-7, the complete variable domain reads EPEVTQTPSHQVTQMGQEVILRCVPISNHLYFYWYRQILGQKVEFLVSFYNNEISEKSEIFDDQFSVERPDGSNFTLKIRSTKLEDSAMYFCASSGQGIAYEQYFGPGTRLTVT.

In nucleotides, the CDR3 is TGTGCCAGCAGTATAGGGGATACTGAAGCTTTCTTT. Translating gives CASSIGDTEAFF. V and J are TRBV6-2 or TRBV6-3 and TRBJ1-1, with D tentatively TRBD1 (5 bases). The germline V gene has CDR1 MNHEY and CDR2 SVGEGT. CDR3 length: 12 residues. V lost 5 bases, J lost 5 bases, and 9 bases lay in between.

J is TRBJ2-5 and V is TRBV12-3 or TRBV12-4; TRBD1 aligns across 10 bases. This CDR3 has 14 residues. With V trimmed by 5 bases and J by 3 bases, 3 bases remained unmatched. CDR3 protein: CASSGQGGEETQYF. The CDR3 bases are TGTGCCAGCAGTGGACAGGGGGGGGAAGAGACCCAGTACTTC.

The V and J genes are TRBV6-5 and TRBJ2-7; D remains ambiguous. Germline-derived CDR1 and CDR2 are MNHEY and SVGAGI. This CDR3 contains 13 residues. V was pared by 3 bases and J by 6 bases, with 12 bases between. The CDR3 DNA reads TGTGCCAGCAGTTATAGGTCCGAAGGCGAGCAGTACTTC. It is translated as CASSYRSEGEQYF.

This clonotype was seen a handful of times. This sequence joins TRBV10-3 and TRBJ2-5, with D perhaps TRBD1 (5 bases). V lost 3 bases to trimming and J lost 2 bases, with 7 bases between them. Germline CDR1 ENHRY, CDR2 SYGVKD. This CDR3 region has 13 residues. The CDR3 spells CAISENRQETQYF. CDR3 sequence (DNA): TGTGCCATCAGTGAAAACAGGCAAGAGACCCAGTACTTC.

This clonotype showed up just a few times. The CDR3, as DNA: TGCGCCAGCAGCCACCACGAAAGGGACACTGAAGCTTTCTTT. This gives the protein CASSHHERDTEAFF. The chain employs TRBV4-1 and TRBJ1-1; D not certain. Trimming shortened V by 3 bases and J by 3 bases, and 11 bases separated the two germline ends. The CDR3 contains 14 residues. Germline V gene sequence: CDR1 MGHRA, CDR2 YSYEKL.